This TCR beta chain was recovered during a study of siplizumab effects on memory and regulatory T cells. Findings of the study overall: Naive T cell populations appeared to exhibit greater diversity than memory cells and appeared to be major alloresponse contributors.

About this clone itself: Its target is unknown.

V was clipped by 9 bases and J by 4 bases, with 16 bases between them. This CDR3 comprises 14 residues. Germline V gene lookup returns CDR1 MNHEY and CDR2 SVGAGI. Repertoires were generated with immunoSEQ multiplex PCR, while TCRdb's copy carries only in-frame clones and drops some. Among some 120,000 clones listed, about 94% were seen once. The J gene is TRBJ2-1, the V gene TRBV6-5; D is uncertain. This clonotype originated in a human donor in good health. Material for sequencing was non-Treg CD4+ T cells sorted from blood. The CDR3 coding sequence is TGTGCCAGTTCCTTAGTCGAACTATACAATGAGCAGTTCTTC. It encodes CASSLVELYNEQFF.